The rows below give T cell receptor beta chains drawn from one sample of a study of CXCR3-negative and CXCR3-positive naive CD8 T cells. TCRdb re-called the 5' RACE reads; one entry per CDR3 protein, DNA not given. This listing includes roughly 63,000 distinct CDR3 sequences. Sequencing used naive CXCR3+ CD8+ T cells from blood. Receptors were obtained from a human donor in good health. Some clones in this sample may be carry-over from other donors' samples. Each CDR3 is given with its conserved first and last residue. Rows may omit the clone size; those that give it use once, few, many or a size class.

clone_size | j_call | v_call | cdr3_aa
NA | TRBJ2-1 | TRBV4-2 | CASSQDFSGEQFF
NA | TRBJ2-1 | TRBV29-1 | CSVVRALAGANEQFF
NA | TRBJ2-4 | TRBV28 | CASSLNPGQGTDIQYF
NA | TRBJ2-1 | TRBV10-3 | CAISEPGVSDEQFF
NA | TRBJ2-7 | TRBV10-3 | CATDEGQGAYEQYF
NA | TRBJ2-7 | TRBV29-1 | CSVGTAASSYEQYF
NA | TRBJ1-1 | TRBV24-1 | CATSAGLNTEAFF
NA | TRBJ2-7 | TRBV7-9 | CASSTPGYEQYF
NA | TRBJ1-2 | TRBV5-6 | CASSVGGQGLDGTF
NA | TRBJ2-1 | TRBV29-1 | CSVDPAGSSYEQFF
NA | TRBJ2-3 | TRBV7-2 | CASKQGFSDTQYF
NA | TRBJ2-1 | TRBV4-2 | CASSQRGYNEQFF
NA | TRBJ2-1 | TRBV29-1 | CSVASVGVSGAIHEQFF
NA | TRBJ2-3 | TRBV7-2 | CASSLASGETDTQYF
NA | TRBJ2-3 | TRBV6-4 | CASSDQDDTDTQYF
NA | TRBJ1-1 | TRBV12-3/TRBV12-4 | CASSLGPGTGGFPF
NA | TRBJ2-5 | TRBV13 | CASSFQTGGETQYF
NA | TRBJ2-5 | TRBV14 | CASSQDYETQYF
NA | TRBJ2-3 | TRBV7-2 | CASRRVADTQYF
NA | TRBJ1-5 | TRBV5-5 | CASSRGIDSNQPQHF
NA | TRBJ1-2 | TRBV29-1 | CSVQGQDNYGYTF
medium-sized | TRBJ2-1 | TRBV4-3 | CASSQGAGTTFGEQFF
NA | TRBJ1-1 | TRBV7-2 | CASTNGLEAFF
NA | TRBJ2-1 | TRBV20-1 | CSAQGLAGGPRSYNEQFF
NA | TRBJ2-1 | TRBV3-1 | CASSQGASGGNEQFF
NA | TRBJ2-5 | TRBV29-1 | CSVERGGRETQYF
NA | TRBJ2-7 | TRBV20-1 | CSASHFRETNEQYF
NA | TRBJ2-1 | TRBV28 | CASSPTLGGAEQFF
NA | TRBJ1-2 | TRBV10-3 | CAISEPTGGRGYTF
NA | TRBJ2-2 | TRBV13 | CASSFSGGASTGELFF
NA | TRBJ2-5 | TRBV7-9 | CATTYPGVETQYF
NA | TRBJ2-1 | TRBV14 | CASSHTGTGAYNEQFF
NA | TRBJ2-2 | TRBV7-9 | CASTKTVTNTGELFF
NA | TRBJ2-1 | TRBV19 | CASNRLPTSGGVYEQFF
NA | TRBJ1-2 | TRBV29-1 | CSYQEPILNYGYTF
NA | TRBJ2-7 | TRBV7-9 | CASSSNTETSGSYEQYF
NA | TRBJ2-3 | TRBV6-1 | CASSDPTAGGRTDTQYF
NA | TRBJ2-7 | TRBV9 | CASSVAGGASYEQYF
NA | TRBJ1-1 | TRBV20-1 | CSARVLRQEMNTEAFF
NA | TRBJ2-1 | TRBV3-1 | CASSQVRGLRGNEQFF
NA | TRBJ2-7 | TRBV19 | CASSIAPSLSYEQYF
NA | TRBJ1-2 | TRBV12-3/TRBV12-4 | CASSLVGLYGYTF
NA | TRBJ2-1 | TRBV29-1 | CSVEGEDSAVKRYNEQFF
NA | TRBJ1-2 | TRBV29-1 | CSVPGTGDYGYTF
NA | TRBJ2-1 | TRBV4-3 | CASSQDWGDFSYNEQFF
NA | TRBJ1-2 | TRBV29-1 | CSVTGLSDGYTF
NA | TRBJ2-1 | TRBV29-1 | CSGTSGHYNEQFF
NA | TRBJ2-1 | TRBV12-3/TRBV12-4 | CASAVIFYNEQFF
NA | TRBJ2-1 | TRBV29-1 | CSVGAGGWNEQFF
NA | TRBJ2-7 | TRBV20-1 | CSARDGLAVGGDSYEQYF
NA | TRBJ1-5 | TRBV7-9 | CASSFGGLAQHF
NA | TRBJ2-3 | TRBV9 | CASRPGTARTDTQYF
NA | TRBJ1-2 | TRBV29-1 | CSVDPGYGYTF
NA | TRBJ2-2 | TRBV14 | CASSQFQFTGASAGELFF
NA | TRBJ1-1 | TRBV7-9 | CASSFSPEAFF
NA | TRBJ2-7 | TRBV7-9 | CASSSPFNEQYF
NA | TRBJ2-7 | TRBV29-1 | CSAPDRSSYEQYF